This T cell receptor (beta chain) was recovered during a study of blood T cell repertoires in COVID-19. Study overall: Specimens from acute and convalescent COVID-19 originated in the United States, Italy and Spain. From T cells, B-cell-depleted T cells, or PBMCs came the material, which was cDNA or gDNA.

Per the original data handling: It was from reference gene primer amplification that nucleated cell counts were estimated. Assay used: immunoSEQ multiplex PCR; TCRdb lists only in-frame clones, some missing. The V and J calls and the clone size are those of that table, but D and trimming were determined from the DNA. The sample consists of some 90,000 clones, approximately 90% of them appearing once. The CDR3 consists of 16 residues. The ends lost 2 bases at V and 3 bases at J; junction bases unmatched: 5. Germline V gene lookup returns CDR1 KGHDR and CDR2 SFDVKD. The gene calls are TRBV24-1 and TRBJ2-1; TRBD2 agrees at 8 bases. Sequenced material: peripheral blood. The source is a man between 50 and 59 years old with acute or convalescent COVID-19. For the CDR3, the DNA is TGTGCCACCAGTGATTCAGGACTAGCTAACTACAATGAGCAGTTCTTC. Translation gives CATSDSGLANYNEQFF.